The 23 T cell receptor beta chains below were found in one sample sequenced in a study of blood T cell repertoires in COVID-19. Only in-frame clones appear in the TCRdb table, and some are missing; sequencing was by immunoSEQ multiplex PCR. The sample contains approximately 94,000 clones, roughly 88% of which appear only once. Sample: peripheral blood. The origin of the receptors is a woman in her 70s with acute or convalescent COVID-19.

The V call is TRBV5-5, the J call TRBJ1-3; no clear D gene. This CDR3 contains 14 residues. Germline CDR1 reads SGHKS; CDR2 reads YYEKEE (reference sequence). V shed 2 bases and J shed 2 bases, with 8 bases lying between them. CDR3 nucleotides: TGTGCCAGCAGCTTTCCAAGCGCTGGAAACACCATATATTTT. Translating gives CASSFPSAGNTIYF.

The chain joins TRBV14 to TRBJ1-1; the D is unclear. Germline assignment: CDR1 SGHDN and CDR2 FVKESK. V was shortened by 4 bases and J by 6 bases, with 15 bases between the two germline ends. This CDR3 is built from 14 residues. CDR3 residues: CASSPRGLFAEAFF. CDR3 DNA sequence: TGTGCCAGCAGCCCACGAGGACTGTTCGCTGAAGCTTTCTTT.

The chain is built from TRBV27 and TRBJ1-4; D call uncertain. CDR1 and CDR2 from the germline V gene are MNHEY and SMNVEV (reference sequence). The ends were cut back, 5 bases at V and 2 bases at J, with 6 bases in the middle. The CDR3 is 13 amino acids. The CDR3, as DNA: TGTGCCAGCAGTCCCCGTACTAATGAAAAACTGTTTTTT. This sequence encodes CASSPRTNEKLFF.

CDR3 protein: CASSRPYRDSLRTEAFF. The CDR3 nucleotides read TGTGCCAGCTCTCGCCCTTACCGGGACAGTCTGAGGACTGAAGCTTTCTTT. The chain uses TRBV18 and TRBJ1-1, with 7 bases that match TRBD1. J lost 5 bases, V lost 6 bases, and 18 bases had no gene match. This CDR3 comprises 17 residues. Germline CDR1 KGHSH, CDR2 LQKENI.

The V gene is TRBV5-1, the J gene TRBJ2-5; 7 nucleotides line up with TRBD2. With V trimmed by 4 bases and J by 5 bases, 8 bases remained unmatched. The CDR3 sequence is 14 residues long. Per the germline V gene, CDR1 is SGHRS and CDR2 is YFSETQ. CDR3 region: CASSTGLGGETQYF. The CDR3 nucleotides are TGCGCCAGCAGCACGGGCCTCGGGGGGGAGACCCAGTACTTC.

CDR3: CASSQAGQGFNSPLHF. The CDR3 DNA follows: TGTGCCAGCAGCCAAGCGGGACAGGGATTTAATTCACCCCTCCACTTT. The chain employs TRBV3-1 (or the pseudogene TRBV3-2) and TRBJ1-6; TRBD1 agrees at 9 bases. J gave up 6 bases and V 1 base, and 4 bases lay outside the gene matches. CDR3 length: 16 residues. Germline assignment: CDR1 LGHDT and CDR2 YNNKEL (reference sequence).

The rearrangement uses TRBV28 and TRBJ1-2; TRBD1 agrees at 10 bases. The CDR3 totals 17 residues. V shed 3 bases, J shed 6 bases, and the junction held 13 bases outside the gene matches. Germline assignment: CDR1 MDHEN and CDR2 SYDVKM. The CDR3 loop is CASSFPPRTGGFHGYTF. The CDR3 DNA reads TGTGCCAGCAGTTTTCCCCCTAGGACAGGGGGATTTCATGGCTACACCTTC.

This chain uses TRBV5-1 with TRBJ2-2, with TRBD2 matching over 8 bases. V trimming: 0 bases; J trimming: 2 bases; junction bases outside the gene matches: 3. CDR1 and CDR2 (germline): SGHRS, YFSETQ. This CDR3 comprises 16 residues. The CDR3 here is CASSLAGGPNTGELFF. The CDR3 DNA follows: TGCGCCAGCAGCTTGGCGGGGGGGCCCAACACCGGGGAGCTGTTTTTT.

J is TRBJ2-1 and V is TRBV27; 15 nucleotides agree with TRBD2. After removal of 7 bases from V and 7 bases from J, the junction contained 11 bases not matched to a gene. The CDR3 consists of 17 residues. The V gene's germline CDR1 is MNHEY and CDR2 SMNVEV (reference sequence). CDR3 DNA sequence: TGTGCCAGCAAGACACGGGGGACTAGCGGGAGGAAGAATGAGCAGTTCTTC. Translation gives CASKTRGTSGRKNEQFF.

V gene TRBV6-4 combines with J gene TRBJ1-1, with a possible D match to TRBD1 (5 bases). The CDR3 is made up of 13 amino acids. V was cut by 5 bases and J by 5 bases, with 12 bases left in between. Germline V gene sequence: CDR1 MRHNA, CDR2 SNTAGT. This CDR3 is CASSRGGGTEAFF. CDR3 bases: TGTGCCAGCAGTCGGGGTGGGGGGACTGAAGCTTTCTTT.

This clone occurred a few times. The chain couples TRBV5-1 to TRBJ2-2; D is perhaps TRBD1 (5 bases). Per germline, CDR1 SGHRS and CDR2 YFSETQ. This CDR3 region has 13 residues. V gave up 5 bases and J gave up 6 bases, with 11 bases separating them. The CDR3 DNA follows: TGCGCCAGCAGGAATTTAGGGGCCGGGGAGCTGTTTTTT. It is translated as CASRNLGAGELFF.

The V and J genes are TRBV20-1 and TRBJ1-1; tentatively, D is TRBD1 (5 bases). This CDR3 contains 14 residues. CDR1 and CDR2 from the germline V gene are DFQATT and SNEGSKA (reference sequence). V was pared by 3 bases and J by 6 bases, with 17 bases between. The DNA for the CDR3 is TGCAGTGCTAGTCCGTCGGGGGTGGGATCTGAAGCTTTCTTT. This sequence encodes CSASPSGVGSEAFF.

The chain couples TRBV5-1 to TRBJ2-7; the match to TRBD2 covers 9 bases. This CDR3 contains 14 residues. Germline-derived CDR1 and CDR2 are SGHRS and YFSETQ. With 5 bases clipped from V and 4 bases from J, the junction kept 7 bases outside the gene matches. The CDR3 DNA reads as TGCGCCAGCAGAGTTGTAGCGGGGGTTTACGAGCAGTACTTC. Translation: CASRVVAGVYEQYF.

The V gene is TRBV5-6, the J gene TRBJ2-7; maybe TRBD1 (6 bases). V shed 0 bases and J shed 0 bases, with 7 bases lying between them. The CDR3 totals 14 residues. CDR1 SGHDT and CDR2 YYEEEE come from the germline V gene. The CDR3 loop reads CASSLGQASYEQYF. CDR3 nucleotides: TGTGCCAGCAGCTTGGGACAGGCCTCCTACGAGCAGTACTTC. The whole variable domain, filled in from reference TRBV5-6 and TRBJ2-7, reads DAGVTQSPTHLIKTRGQQVTLRCSPKSGHDTVSWYQQALGQGPQFIFQYYEEEERQRGNFPDRFSGHQFPNYSSELNVNALLLGDSALYLCASSLGQASYEQYFGPGTRLTVT.

The rearrangement joins TRBV10-3 to TRBJ2-1; 9 positions agree with TRBD1. After removal of 4 bases from V and 9 bases from J, the junction contained 7 bases not matched to a gene. The CDR3 totals 14 residues. The germline gives CDR1 ENHRY, CDR2 SYGVKD. DNA of the CDR3: TGTGCCATCAGTGGCGGTACAGGGGGCTTTGAGCAGTTCTTC. This translates into CAISGGTGGFEQFF.

This chain connects TRBV6-6 to TRBJ2-5, with 7 bases that match TRBD2. V lost 5 bases to trimming and J lost 2 bases; unmatched junction nucleotides: 5. The germline V gene encodes CDR1 MNHNY and CDR2 SVGAGI (reference sequence). This CDR3 has 14 residues. CDR3: CASSRMGLQETQYF. The CDR3, as DNA: TGTGCCAGCAGTAGGATGGGACTACAAGAGACCCAGTACTTC.

The gene calls are TRBV2 and TRBJ1-2; tentative D call: TRBD1 (6 bases). CDR3 length: 15 amino acids. The germline CDR1 and CDR2 sequences are SNHLY and FYNNEI. V was pared by 7 bases and J by 3 bases, with 18 bases between. The CDR3 nucleotides are TGTGCCAGCACTGAGGGAGGGGGGCAGTACTATGGCTACACCTTC. The encoded protein is CASTEGGGQYYGYTF. Full variable domain (rest looked up from reference TRBV2 and TRBJ1-2): EPEVTQTPSHQVTQMGQEVILRCVPISNHLYFYWYRQILGQKVEFLVSFYNNEISEKSEIFDDQFSVERPDGSNFTLKIRSTKLEDSAMYFCASTEGGGQYYGYTFGSGTRLTVV.

This clone was observed once. The chain joins TRBV9 to TRBJ2-1, with D perhaps TRBD1 (5 bases). Germline loops: CDR1 SGDLS, CDR2 YYNGEE. Trimming pared 0 bases from V and 5 bases from J, leaving 12 bases between. This CDR3 has 15 residues. The CDR3 loop is CASSVEGRTNNEQFF. The DNA for the CDR3 is TGTGCCAGCAGCGTAGAGGGGCGTACCAACAATGAGCAGTTCTTC. Using reference TRBV9 and TRBJ2-1 for the parts outside the CDR3, the full variable domain is DSGVTQTPKHLITATGQRVTLRCSPRSGDLSVYWYQQSLDQGLQFLIQYYNGEERAKGNILERFSAQQFPDLHSELNLSSLELGDSALYFCASSVEGRTNNEQFFGPGTRLTVL.

As DNA, the CDR3 is TGTGCCAGCTCACACACCCGTCCGGGACTAGTCAAGGAGACCCAGTACTTC. Translation gives CASSHTRPGLVKETQYF. V gene TRBV18 combines with J gene TRBJ2-5; 8 positions agree with TRBD2. The germline V gene has CDR1 KGHSH and CDR2 LQKENI. With 4 bases clipped from V and 5 bases from J, the junction kept 15 bases outside the gene matches. The CDR3 has 17 residues.

The chain is built from TRBV4-1 and TRBJ1-3; TRBD1 agrees at 9 bases. This CDR3 has 16 amino acids. Unmatched junction bases numbered 8, after V lost 4 bases and J lost 4 bases. Germline V gives CDR1 MGHRA, CDR2 YSYEKL. The CDR3 loop is CASSLIQGAAGNTIYF. As DNA, the CDR3 is TGCGCCAGCAGCCTGATACAGGGGGCAGCGGGAAACACCATATATTTT.

The chain combines TRBV5-4 with TRBJ2-2, with 13 bases lining up with TRBD2. With 2 bases clipped from V and 7 bases from J, the junction kept 2 bases outside the gene matches. The CDR3 is 15 residues long. Germline V gene data show CDR1 as SGHNT and CDR2 as YYREEE (reference sequence). As DNA, the CDR3 is TGTGCCAGCAGCTTCCGGACTAGCGGGGGCGGGGAGCTGTTTTTT. Encoded protein: CASSFRTSGGGELFF.

This clone was counted a single time. This chain uses TRBV19 with TRBJ1-4; D gene unclear. V gave up 3 bases and J gave up 4 bases, with 6 bases separating them. Germline CDR1 LNHDA, CDR2 SQIVND (reference sequence). This CDR3 has 13 residues. CDR3 bases: TGTGCCAGTAGTATTAGCCGTAATGAAAAACTGTTTTTT. It specifies CASSISRNEKLFF.

The chain combines TRBV12-1 with TRBJ1-1; the tabulated D call, TRBD1, remains unverified against the DNA. TRBV12-1 is shown as a pseudogene. The CDR3 covers 13 residues. In DNA, the CDR3 is TGTGCCAGCAGCTTCCCGAACAGGGGGTGGGCTTTCTTT. Translation: CASSFPNRGWAFF.